Listed below are T cell receptor beta chains from one sample, sequenced in a study of beta chain features in type 1 diabetes. Profiling relied on immunoSEQ multiplex PCR, and the TCRdb table lists in-frame clones only, not all of them. The sample records 350,000 or so clones, around 19% being singletons. Sequenced material: naive CD4+ T cells from blood. The receptor source for this set is a woman aged 18 to 35 in good health. The CDR3 runs from the conserved cysteine through the conserved F or W. Each record gives: clone size, J gene, V gene, D gene, CDR3 DNA, CDR3 protein. D genes are given only for firm matches. The listing skips clone size in some rows; elsewhere it reads once, few, many or a size class.

>NA|TRBJ2-5|TRBV11-2|NA
TGTGCCAGCAGCTTGTTGGCGGGGGCAGGAACCCAGTACTTC
CASSLLAGAGTQYF
>NA|TRBJ2-7|TRBV4-1|TRBD2
TGCGCCAGCAGCCAAATGACTAGCGGGAGGGCCAATGAGCAGTACTTC
CASSQMTSGRANEQYF
>NA|TRBJ2-1|TRBV7-9|NA
TGTGCCAGCAGCGCCGACAGGTTCAATGAGCAGTTCTTC
CASSADRFNEQFF
>NA|TRBJ2-1|TRBV7-9|NA
TGTGCCAGCAGCCCTCTAGCGAATGAGCAGTTCTTC
CASSPLANEQFF
>few|TRBJ2-7|TRBV27|NA
TGTGCCAGCACCGCCCGCGGTCTGGGGACAAGGTACGAGCAGTACTTC
CASTARGLGTRYEQYF
>NA|TRBJ2-5|TRBV4-1|TRBD2
TGCGCCAGCAGCCTTTGGACTAGCGGGAAGGAAGTGACCCAGTACTTC
CASSLWTSGKEVTQYF
>NA|TRBJ2-5|TRBV30|NA
TGTGCCTGGACTCCCGGGGGTGAGACCCAGTACTTC
CAWTPGGETQYF
>NA|TRBJ2-6|TRBV5-1|NA
TGCGCCAGCAAACCCAGGGCGTCCGGGGCCAACGTCCTGACTTTC
CASKPRASGANVLTF
>few|TRBJ2-3|TRBV29-1|NA
TGCAGCGCCGCACCGGGTCTCACAGATACGCAGTATTTT
CSAAPGLTDTQYF
>NA|TRBJ2-7|TRBV6-5|TRBD2
TGTGCCAGCAGTTACTCTTTAGCGGGAAGGGGCTACGAGCAGTACTTC
CASSYSLAGRGYEQYF
>NA|TRBJ2-1|TRBV5-6|NA
TGTGCCAGCAGCCTGATTGTTATTGCCAGGGGAATCAATGAGCAGTTCTTC
CASSLIVIARGINEQFF
>NA|TRBJ1-2|TRBV2|NA
TGTGCCAGCTCCACATATGGCTACACCTTC
CASSTYGYTF
>NA|TRBJ2-1|TRBV5-1|TRBD1
TGCGCCAGCAGCTTGGAGGGGGCGAGCGACAATGAGCAGTTCTTC
CASSLEGASDNEQFF
>few|TRBJ2-7|TRBV18|NA
TGTGCCAGCTCACCTCCGGAGGGGAACTACGAGCAGTACTTC
CASSPPEGNYEQYF
>few|TRBJ2-3|TRBV4-3|TRBD1
TGCGCCAGCAGCCAGGACAGGGGGAGAGATACGCAGTATTTT
CASSQDRGRDTQYF
>NA|TRBJ1-3|TRBV30|NA
TGTGCCTGGACCCAACAGTTCTCTGGAAACACCATATATTTT
CAWTQQFSGNTIYF
>few|TRBJ1-1|TRBV5-1|TRBD1
TGCGCCAGCAGCCAGGGACAGTCTGAAGCTTTCTTT
CASSQGQSEAFF
>NA|TRBJ2-1|TRBV6-5|TRBD2
TGTGCCAGCAGCCCCCGTGGGAAGCGGGAGAATCGGTTCTTC
CASSPRGKRENRFF
>NA|TRBJ2-5|TRBV7-2|TRBD2
TGTGCCAGCGGCACTAGCGCGAGTTACCAAGAGACCCAGTACTTC
CASGTSASYQETQYF
>few|TRBJ2-1|TRBV25-1|TRBD2
TGTGCCAGCAGCAGGGGTTCTAGCGGGGTCTACAATGAGCAGTTCTTC
CASSRGSSGVYNEQFF
>NA|TRBJ2-7|TRBV2|NA
TGTGCCAGCGTCCGGGACGGGAGCTCCTACGAGCAGTACTTC
CASVRDGSSYEQYF
>NA|TRBJ2-2|TRBV10-3|TRBD1
TGTGCCATCAGTGCCTACAGGGGGCCGAACGGGGAGCTGTTTTTT
CAISAYRGPNGELFF
>NA|TRBJ2-7|TRBV4-3|NA
TGCGCCAGCAGCCAAGAACGAGGGGGCTCCTACGAGCAGTACTTC
CASSQERGGSYEQYF
>NA|TRBJ2-1|TRBV5-1|NA
TGCGCCAGCACCCCCCGGGGAGTGAAATCCCGAGGTGAGCAGTTCTTC
CASTPRGVKSRGEQFF
>NA|TRBJ2-7|TRBV27|TRBD1
TGTGCCAGCAGTGCCCCGGGACAGGTAGTCTACGAGCAGTACTTC
CASSAPGQVVYEQYF
>few|TRBJ1-1|TRBV30|NA
TGTGCCTGGAGTGTACTGACAAACACTGAAGCTTTCTTT
CAWSVLTNTEAFF
>few|TRBJ2-5|TRBV6-5|NA
TGTGCCAGCACCGACGTAGCAGAGACCCAGTACTTC
CASTDVAETQYF
>once|TRBJ2-5|TRBV4-2|NA
TGTGCCAGCAGCCAAGAGGCGGGGGCCGTTGAGACCCAGTACTTC
CASSQEAGAVETQYF
>NA|TRBJ1-5|TRBV30|NA
TGTGCCTGGAGTGTATCGAGTCAGCCCCAGCATTTT
CAWSVSSQPQHF
>few|TRBJ1-6|TRBV30|NA
TGTGCCTGGCGCAGGGAATCTCCCTCTTATAATTCACCCCTCCACTTT
CAWRRESPSYNSPLHF
>few|TRBJ1-2|TRBV30|NA
TGTGCCTGGAGTGTAAATTATAAGGGAGGAGGTGGCTACACCTTC
CAWSVNYKGGGGYTF
>NA|TRBJ2-3|TRBV6-5|TRBD2
TGTGCCAGCGGCCGACTAGCGGGGTATACAGATACGCAGTATTTT
CASGRLAGYTDTQYF
>NA|TRBJ2-3|TRBV2|NA
TGTGCCAGCAGTGTGGCGGGCCTCACAGATACGCAGTATTTT
CASSVAGLTDTQYF
>few|TRBJ2-5|TRBV2|TRBD2
TGTGCCAGCAGTGCGGTTAGCGGGTGGCGAGAGACCCAGTACTTC
CASSAVSGWRETQYF
>NA|TRBJ1-1|TRBV10-3|NA
TGTGCCATCAGTGGGGCAGGGAAGGAGTATGAAGCTTTCTTT
CAISGAGKEYEAFF
>few|TRBJ1-5|TRBV7-2|TRBD1
TGTGCCAGCAGCTTAGGCGGGACAGGGGTAAGCAATCAGCCCCAGCATTTT
CASSLGGTGVSNQPQHF
>NA|TRBJ1-4|TRBV30|TRBD1
TGTGCCTGGAGTCCCGGGACAGTGATCGTTGAAAAACTGTTTTTT
CAWSPGTVIVEKLFF
>NA|TRBJ1-5|TRBV6-5|NA
TGTGCCAGCAGTTACTCGAGCGGTGATCAGCCCCAGCATTTT
CASSYSSGDQPQHF
>NA|TRBJ1-4|TRBV5-1|NA
TGCGCCAGCTCCAGGGGAAGAGCTGCAAATGAAAAACTGTTTTTT
CASSRGRAANEKLFF
>NA|TRBJ2-3|TRBV7-9|NA
TGTGCCAGCAGCGCGGCTCGCCTCGGGGGCACAGATACGCAGTATTTT
CASSAARLGGTDTQYF
>NA|TRBJ2-7|TRBV5-4|NA
TGTGCCAGCAGCCCCAGACTAGGGACGAGCGAGCAGTACTTC
CASSPRLGTSEQYF
>few|TRBJ2-1|TRBV5-4|TRBD2
TGTGCCAGCAGCTTGGGGACTAGCGGCCGGATCTTC
CASSLGTSGRIF
>few|TRBJ2-5|TRBV5-1|TRBD2
TGCGCCAGCAGCCCGGCGCGGGGGAGCCAAGAGACCCAGTACTTC
CASSPARGSQETQYF
>few|TRBJ1-1|TRBV4-2|NA
TGTGCCAGCAGCCAAGTGAGGGCTGAAGCTTTCTTT
CASSQVRAEAFF
>NA|TRBJ2-7|TRBV27|NA
TGTGCCAGCCGCCCCCATGCGGGGTCCTACGAGCAGTACTTC
CASRPHAGSYEQYF
>few|TRBJ1-2|TRBV30|TRBD1
TGTGCCTGGAGTCGACAGGGAGGCTATGGCTACACCTTC
CAWSRQGGYGYTF
>once|TRBJ2-2|TRBV4-1|TRBD1
TGCGCCAGCAGCCAAGATTCGGGACAGGCCTACACCGGGGAGCTGTTTTTT
CASSQDSGQAYTGELFF
>few|TRBJ2-1|TRBV11-2|NA
TGTGCCAGCAGCTCCCTGACAGGCGACAATGAGCAGTTCTTC
CASSSLTGDNEQFF